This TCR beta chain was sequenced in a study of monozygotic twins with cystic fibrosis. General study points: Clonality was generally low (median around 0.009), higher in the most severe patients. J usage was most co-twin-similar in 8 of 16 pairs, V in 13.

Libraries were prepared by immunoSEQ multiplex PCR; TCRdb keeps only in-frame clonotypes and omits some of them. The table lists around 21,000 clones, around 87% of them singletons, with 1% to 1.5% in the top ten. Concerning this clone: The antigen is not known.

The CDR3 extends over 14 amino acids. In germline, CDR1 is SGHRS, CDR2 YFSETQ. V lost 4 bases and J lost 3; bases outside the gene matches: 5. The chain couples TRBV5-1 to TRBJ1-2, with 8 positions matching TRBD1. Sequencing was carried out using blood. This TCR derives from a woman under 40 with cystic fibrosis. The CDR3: CASSPGTGYYGYTF. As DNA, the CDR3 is TGCGCCAGCAGCCCGGGGACAGGCTACTATGGCTACACCTTC.